This T cell receptor (beta chain) derives from a study of blood T cell repertoires in COVID-19 (dated by TCRdb to the early 2020s). Broadly, across the study: The collaborator samples originated in the United States, Italy and Spain and spanned the acute and convalescent phases of COVID-19. The material from the prospective study consisted of cDNA or gDNA derived from T cells, B-cell-depleted T cells, or PBMCs. Deeply sampled blood TCRbeta repertoires from subjects exposed to, actively infected with, or recovered from COVID-19 were included in the dataset. A freely available public database, intended as a resource for researchers studying the immune response to SARS-CoV-2, is where the repertoires were released. Samples were obtained from the ongoing ImmuneRACE study (first 160 participants) and from about 1,300 subjects provided by 6 global collaborators. Sample metadata almost always included a de-identified subject ID, COVID-19 status, age in years and sex. HLA class I and class II types, where available, came from metadata supplied by the sample provider rather than from assay-based typing.

Points on this clone: Its antigen is currently not known. One base away there is no much larger clone; base qualities are not given.

Between the V and J ends, shortened by 5 bases and 3 bases respectively, the junction contains 13 bases. CDR1 and CDR2 are drawn from the germline V gene: MRHNA, SNTAGT. The cysteine opens and the phenylalanine closes a CDR3 of 14 amino acids. The entry retains the CDR3 DNA only, 42 bases that are in frame from base 1. TCRbeta CDR3 regions were amplified from genomic DNA using the immunoSEQ Assay, a bias-controlled multiplex PCR. Turning to the authors' computational methods: The number of nucleated cells in each sample was estimated from the amplification of reference gene primers within the assay. Sequence reads were collapsed and filtered to measure the absolute abundance of every unique TCRbeta CDR3 rearrangement. For each sample, productive Simpson clonality was calculated as the square root of Simpson's diversity index across productive rearrangements. In its TCRdb copy, this immuneACCESS table keeps in-frame sequences only and misses some clones. Where compared with another copy, unresolved V genes explain less than half of these, and the others have no known cause. The V and J calls and clone size are taken from that table; D and trimming were inferred from the DNA. This sample comprises about 250,000 clones, more than 65% of them detected only once. The top ten clones comprise about 4.4% of the sample.

On the study overall, not on this receptor specifically: The amount of clinical and demographic metadata varied by source and participant and was provided uncurated.

Collaborating institutions collected whole blood in K2EDTA tubes following their own protocols. For TCRbeta analysis, collaborator samples were shipped as frozen whole blood, as isolated PBMCs, or as DNA extracted from either sample type. The rearranged segments are TRBV6-4 and TRBJ1-2; the D region possibly corresponds to TRBD1 (6 bases align). The receptor's source is a man aged 45-60 years with active or convalescent COVID-19. Source material: peripheral blood. This receptor has the CDR3 CASSIRTADYGYTF. The sequenced DNA is TGTGCCAGCAGTATTCGGACAGCGGACTATGGCTACACCTTC.